Each of the 18 T cell receptor beta chains below was sequenced from the same sample in a study of blood T cell repertoires in COVID-19. The method was immunoSEQ multiplex PCR; TCRdb's version includes in-frame clones alone and lacks a portion of them. The data hold around 260,000 clones, with more than 85% observed a single time. Sequenced input: peripheral blood. These receptor sequences come from a woman aged 55-69 years with COVID-19, enrolled during active disease.

The V gene is TRBV28, the J gene TRBJ2-7; perhaps TRBD1 as D (6 bases). The CDR3 sequence is 15 residues long. Germline V gives CDR1 MDHEN, CDR2 SYDVKM. V was trimmed by 4 bases and J by 3 bases, leaving 16 bases between them. The CDR3 loop is CASSSPGQRFYEQYF. The CDR3 DNA follows: TGTGCCAGCAGTTCCCCCGGACAGAGATTCTACGAGCAGTACTTC.

This chain links TRBV24-1 with TRBJ1-5, with D perhaps TRBD1 (5 bases). The CDR3 is 15 residues long. Trimming left V 3 bases short and J 3 bases short, with 11 bases between. From germline, CDR1 is KGHDR and CDR2 SFDVKD. The chain's CDR3 is CATSDPREYNQPQHF. For the CDR3, the DNA is TGTGCCACCAGTGATCCCAGGGAATACAATCAGCCCCAGCATTTT.

The chain recombines TRBV5-4 with TRBJ2-1; weak D call: TRBD2 (5 bases). Germline V gene lookup returns CDR1 SGHNT and CDR2 YYREEE (reference sequence). Trimming left V 0 bases short and J 3 bases short, with 10 bases between. This CDR3 is built from 15 residues. CDR3 in DNA: TGTGCCAGCAGCTTGGGGGGAGACTACTACAATGAGCAGTTCTTC. Its protein is CASSLGGDYYNEQFF.

This clone was counted only a few times. V is TRBV18 and J is TRBJ2-2; D is perhaps TRBD1 (5 bases). CDR1 KGHSH and CDR2 LQKENI come from the germline V gene. This CDR3 contains 17 residues. Trimming stripped 2 bases from V and 1 base from J, with 14 bases between. CDR3 in amino acids: CASSPEFGALNTGELFF. The CDR3 region has the DNA TGTGCCAGCTCACCAGAGTTTGGGGCCCTGAACACCGGGGAGCTGTTTTTT.

The V and J genes are TRBV5-6 and TRBJ1-1, with D perhaps matching TRBD1 (5 bases). CDR1 and CDR2 from the germline V gene are SGHDT and YYEEEE. This CDR3 comprises 12 residues. The V and J ends lost 2 bases and 5 bases respectively, with 7 bases between them. CDR3 DNA: TGTGCCAGCAGCTTTCGGGGGACTGAAGCTTTCTTT. Its protein product is CASSFRGTEAFF.

The gene calls are TRBV5-6 and TRBJ2-2; 10 bases map to TRBD1. The V segment lost 3 bases and the J segment 6 bases; nucleotides outside the gene matches: 5. The germline V gene encodes CDR1 SGHDT and CDR2 YYEEEE. The CDR3 is 15 residues long. The CDR3 coding sequence is TGTGCCAGCAGCTCAGGGACAGGGGTCGCCGGGGAGCTGTTTTTT. Encoded protein: CASSSGTGVAGELFF.

V is TRBV12-3 or TRBV12-4 and J is TRBJ2-1; 8 positions match TRBD2. This CDR3 contains 13 residues. Trimming took 4 bases from V and 10 from J; bases not matched to a gene: 6. CDR3 DNA: TGTGCCAGCAGTTCCAGCGGGAGATCGGAGCAGTTCTTC. It encodes CASSSSGRSEQFF.

The chain recombines TRBV7-9 with TRBJ2-7, with 8 nucleotides matching TRBD1. The V gene's germline CDR1 is SEHNR and CDR2 FQNEAQ (reference sequence). The CDR3 has 14 residues. V trimming: 5 bases; J trimming: 9 bases; junction bases outside the gene matches: 12. The CDR3 sequence is CASSPGQGASGQYF. As DNA, the CDR3 is TGTGCCAGCAGCCCCGGTCAGGGGGCTTCCGGGCAGTACTTC.

Here the CDR3 DNA reads TGTGCCACAGGAGGTGATTACAATGAGCAGTTCTTC. This gives the protein CATGGDYNEQFF. This chain links TRBV24-1 with TRBJ2-1, with a tentative D call TRBD2 (5 bases). CDR1 and CDR2 from the germline V gene are KGHDR and SFDVKD. Trimming pared 10 bases from V and 4 bases from J, leaving 10 bases between. CDR3 size: 12 residues.

The DNA for the CDR3 is TGTGCCAGTAGTATAGTGGCGAACACTGAAGCTTTCTTT. It codes for CASSIVANTEAFF. The genes are TRBV19 and TRBJ1-1, with D hard to call. The V and J ends lost 1 base and 1 base respectively, with 4 bases between them. CDR1 and CDR2 from the germline V gene are LNHDA and SQIVND (reference sequence). The CDR3 totals 13 residues.

The V call is TRBV5-1, the J call TRBJ1-1; TRBD1 matches at 8 bases. V was clipped by 3 bases and J by 5 bases; unmatched bases: 6. CDR3 length equals 14 residues. CDR1 SGHRS and CDR2 YFSETQ come from the germline V gene. CDR3 coding DNA: TGCGCCAGCAGCTCGGGACAGGTGGTGACTGAAGCTTTCTTT. Translation: CASSSGQVVTEAFF.

The CDR3 reads CAWMRDSRNEKLFF. The DNA of the CDR3 is TGTGCCTGGATGAGGGACAGTCGAAATGAAAAACTGTTTTTT. The chain has TRBV30 and TRBJ1-4; 7 bases are shared with TRBD1. Germline V CDR1 and CDR2: GTSNPN, SVGIG (reference sequence). This CDR3 region has 14 residues. J gave up 5 bases and V 4 bases, and 7 bases lay outside the gene matches. Complete variable domain (other parts from reference TRBV30 and TRBJ1-4): SQTIHQWPATLVQPVGSPLSLECTVEGTSNPNLYWYRQAAGRGLQLLFYSVGIGQISSEVPQNLSASRPQDRQFILSSKKLLLSDSGFYLCAWMRDSRNEKLFFGSGTQLSVL.

The chain employs TRBV7-2 and TRBJ2-5; TRBD1 might be the D (6 bases). The CDR3 is 14 amino acids. The V end was cut by 4 bases, the J end by 1 base, with 10 bases between. Germline lookup yields CDR1 SGHTA and CDR2 FQGNSA. CDR3 sequence: CASSSTGLQETQYF. The DNA of the CDR3 is TGTGCCAGCAGCTCCACAGGGCTCCAAGAGACCCAGTACTTC.

The rearrangement uses TRBV18 and TRBJ2-5; a weak D match, TRBD2 (6 bases). This CDR3 contains 13 residues. V lost 3 bases and J 3 bases, leaving 8 bases between the germline ends. Germline assignment: CDR1 KGHSH and CDR2 LQKENI. DNA for the CDR3: TGTGCCAGCTCACCGGGACTGAAAGAGACCCAGTACTTC. Translation: CASSPGLKETQYF.

The CDR3 spells CASSLRANTEAFF. The CDR3, as DNA: TGTGCCAGCAGTCTCAGGGCGAACACTGAAGCTTTCTTT. This chain joins TRBV12-3 or TRBV12-4 and TRBJ1-1; D perhaps matches TRBD1 (5 bases). CDR3 length: 13 residues. Trimming took 5 bases from V and 1 from J, leaving 8 bases between them.

The chain has TRBV11-3 and TRBJ2-2; D may be TRBD1 (6 bases). V lost 5 bases and J 4 bases, leaving 17 bases between the germline ends. The CDR3 length is 16 residues. Per the germline V gene, CDR1 is SGHNT and CDR2 is YENEEA. The CDR3 DNA sequence: TGTGCCAGCAGCAGCCAAACAGGGAGTGGCACCGGGGAGCTGTTTTTT. As protein: CASSSQTGSGTGELFF. The entire variable domain, with the rest obtained from reference TRBV11-3 and TRBJ2-2, is as follows: EAGVVQSPRYKIIEKKQPVAFWCNPISGHNTLYWYLQNLGQGPELLIRYENEEAVDDSQLPKDRFSAERLKGVDSTLKIQPAELGDSAVYLCASSSQTGSGTGELFFGEGSRLTVL.

This clone was seen a single time. The V and J genes are TRBV28 and TRBJ2-3; 9 nucleotides match TRBD2. This CDR3 is built from 14 residues. J gave up 9 bases and V 2 bases, and 6 bases lay outside the gene matches. Germline V gene data show CDR1 as MDHEN and CDR2 as SYDVKM. The CDR3 nucleotides are TGTGCCAGCAGTTTAGCGGGAGGGGCCGGAACGCAGTATTTT. Its protein product is CASSLAGGAGTQYF.

This clone was counted a few times. The CDR3 region is CASRDTGVSQPQHF. The CDR3 DNA sequence: TGTGCCAGCAGGGACACAGGGGTTTCGCAGCCCCAGCATTTT. The chain employs TRBV2 and TRBJ1-5, with TRBD1 matching 7 bases. Germline assignment: CDR1 SNHLY and CDR2 FYNNEI. J was trimmed by 7 bases and V by 6 bases; bases with no gene match: 9. The CDR3 runs to 14 residues.